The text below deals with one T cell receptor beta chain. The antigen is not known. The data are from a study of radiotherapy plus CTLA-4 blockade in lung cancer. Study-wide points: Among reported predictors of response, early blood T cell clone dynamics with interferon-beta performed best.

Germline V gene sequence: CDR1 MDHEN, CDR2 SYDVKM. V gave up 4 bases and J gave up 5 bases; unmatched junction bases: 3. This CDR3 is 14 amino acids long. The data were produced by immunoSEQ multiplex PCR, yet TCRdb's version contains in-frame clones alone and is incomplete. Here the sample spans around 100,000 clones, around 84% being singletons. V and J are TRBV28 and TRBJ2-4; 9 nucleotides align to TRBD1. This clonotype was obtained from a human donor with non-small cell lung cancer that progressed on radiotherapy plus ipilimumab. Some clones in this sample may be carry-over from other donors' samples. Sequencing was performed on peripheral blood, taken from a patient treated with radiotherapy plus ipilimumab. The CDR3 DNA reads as TGTGCCAGCAGTTCACGACAGGGGGAAAACATTCAGTACTTC. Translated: CASSSRQGENIQYF.